The T cell receptor (beta chain) under discussion was sequenced for a study of PD-1 blockade in mismatch repair-deficient tumors. Comments on this clone: The antigen remains unidentified.

This CDR3 is built from 15 residues. Germline-derived CDR1 and CDR2 are MDHEN and SYDVKM. V shed 0 bases, J shed 3 bases, and the junction held 4 bases outside the gene matches. General study findings and limits: Rapid post-treatment expansion, then contraction, generally preceding radiologic response, marked tumor-resident clones.

The table came from immunoSEQ multiplex PCR; TCRdb's copy has only in-frame clones and leaves some out. The sample gives some 100,000 clones, 70% to 85% of which show up once; around 6.5% is in the top ten. Three pembrolizumab responders had their TCRs sequenced. The receptor was derived from an adult with mismatch repair-deficient cancer. J is TRBJ2-7 and V is TRBV28; TRBD1 aligns across 8 bases. The sample here was peripheral blood, taken less than 37 weeks after starting pembrolizumab. The DNA for the CDR3 is TGTGCCAGCAGTTTATGGGGGACAGGTAACTACGAGCAGTACTTC. Encoded protein: CASSLWGTGNYEQYF.